This paragraph covers one TCR beta chain sequence. The antigen is not known. V was pared by 5 bases and J by 4 bases, with 3 bases of the junction left unmatched. Germline assignment: CDR1 SQVTM and CDR2 ANQGSEA. This CDR3 comprises 12 residues. The data were obtained in a study of early T cells in non-severe SARS-CoV-2 infection. On the study more broadly: With bulk RNA from unsorted whole blood as input, sequencing yielded unpaired chains. General study points: In VDJdb matching, anti-spike CD8 responses were favored while private and CD4 specificities went missing.

The TCR library protocol was used to attach unique molecular identifiers. These identifiers were attached to individual cDNA molecules. TCRdb itself ran the 5' RACE reads through MiXCR, one entry per CDR3 protein. The sample yields more than 65,000 distinct CDR3 sequences, around 12% seen once. Specimen: whole blood, collected at baseline. V gene TRBV29-1 combines with J gene TRBJ2-5; 8 nucleotides match TRBD2. This sequence was found in an adult who was a healthcare worker with PCR-confirmed SARS-CoV-2 infection or an uninfected control (not recorded which). The CDR3 region has the DNA TGCAGCGTTAGGACTAGCTCAGAGACCCAGTACTTC. This gives the protein CSVRTSSETQYF.